The 10 T cell receptor beta chains below all came from one sample that was sequenced in a study of CD8 T cells in Susac syndrome (dated by TCRdb to the late 2010s). To prepare the library, the immunoSEQ multiplex PCR assay was applied. RNA was extracted using the RNeasy kit, and roughly 0.5 to 1 ug of the RNA was reverse transcribed with random hexamers. TCRdb itself trimmed the public reads at Q25 with fastp, ran MiXCR and retained productive beta chains. Rows with a matching CDR3 protein are joined into one entry that keeps the most common DNA and genes. The sample yields 200,000 or so distinct CDR3 sequences; about 95% were counted once. The ten biggest clones cover under 0.095% of the sample. The sample was CD4+ T cells from PBMCs. These receptors were taken from a human donor with multiple sclerosis.

This clonotype occurred once. The genes are TRBV11-2 and TRBJ2-2; 7 positions match TRBD2. This CDR3 is built from 13 residues. Losses at the gene ends were 7 bases for V and 3 bases for J; bases not matched to a gene: 2. CDR1 and CDR2 (germline): SGHAT, FQNNGV. The CDR3: CASTGGYTGELFF. The CDR3 DNA reads as TGTGCCAGCACCGGGGGGTACACCGGGGAGCTGTTTTTT.

This clonotype appeared a few times. The chain links TRBV7-3 to TRBJ2-1; D possibly corresponds to TRBD1 (6 bases). This CDR3 contains 15 residues. The V end was cut by 2 bases, the J end by 5 bases, with 13 bases between. In germline, CDR1 is SGHTA, CDR2 FQGTGA. The CDR3 DNA follows: TGTGCCAGCAGCTTAGGGGGCAGGAACAACAATGAGCAGTTCTTC. Amino acids: CASSLGGRNNNEQFF.

This CDR3 is CASRFTGNNEQFF. The DNA for the CDR3 is TGTGCCAGCAGGTTTACAGGGAACAATGAGCAGTTCTTC. The V call is TRBV11-1, the J call TRBJ2-1; D may be TRBD1 (6 bases). Germline assignment: CDR1 SGHAT and CDR2 FQDESV (reference sequence). Trimming stripped 6 bases from V and 5 bases from J, with 11 bases between. The CDR3 length is 13 residues.

The chain has TRBV11-2 and TRBJ2-2; tentative D call: TRBD2 (6 bases). CDR1 SGHAT and CDR2 FQNNGV come from the germline V gene. V shed 7 bases and J shed 0 bases, with 12 bases lying between them. The CDR3 runs to 15 residues. The DNA of the CDR3 is TGTGCCAGCACCAATTGGGGGGCGAACACCGGGGAGCTGTTTTTT. It encodes CASTNWGANTGELFF.

The chain joins TRBV29-1 to TRBJ2-1; 10 bases line up with TRBD2. The germline V gene has CDR1 SQVTM and CDR2 ANQGSEA. V lost 4 bases to trimming and J lost 1 base; unmatched junction nucleotides: 4. The CDR3 is made up of 15 amino acids. The CDR3 bases are TGCAGCGTTGCTAGCGGGAGCAGGTCCTACAATGAGCAGTTCTTC. Translating gives CSVASGSRSYNEQFF.

CDR3 loop: CSAKKGTYEQYF. CDR3 bases: TGCAGTGCTAAAAAGGGAACCTACGAGCAGTACTTC. V and J are TRBV20-1 and TRBJ2-7; D call uncertain. The germline V gene encodes CDR1 DFQATT and CDR2 SNEGSKA (reference sequence). This CDR3 is 12 amino acids long. Trimming stripped 4 bases from V and 2 bases from J, with 9 bases between.

The rearrangement joins TRBV3-1 to TRBJ2-7; the D gene is possibly TRBD2 (5 bases). The CDR3 runs to 13 residues. V lost 0 bases and J 3 bases, leaving 6 bases between the germline ends. Germline V CDR1 and CDR2: LGHDT, YNNKEL (reference sequence). The CDR3 loop is CASSQEGGYEQYF. In DNA, the CDR3 is TGTGCCAGCAGCCAAGAAGGAGGCTACGAGCAGTACTTC.

This sequence joins TRBV18 and TRBJ1-1; D ambiguous. Germline CDR1 and CDR2: KGHSH and LQKENI. The CDR3 contains 13 residues. V lost 6 bases, J lost 4 bases, and 12 bases lay in between. The CDR3 nucleotides read TGTGCCAGCTCCCTATCCGCACCCACTGAAGCTTTCTTT. Translated, it gives CASSLSAPTEAFF.

This rearrangement joins TRBV23-1 to TRBJ2-1; D remains unclear. Being an ORF, TRBV23-1 has a function that is uncertain. The V gene lost 2 bases and the J gene lost 1 base, with 9 bases spanning the gap. The CDR3 runs 15 residues. CDR3 coding DNA: TGCGCCAGCAGTCAACCCTGCGATTCCTACAATGAGCAGTTCTTC. As protein: CASSQPCDSYNEQFF.

V usage is TRBV2 and J usage is TRBJ2-7, with a possible D match to TRBD1 (5 bases). V lost 3 bases, J lost 4 bases, and 10 bases lay in between. The CDR3 contains 13 residues. Germline V gene data show CDR1 as SNHLY and CDR2 as FYNNEI. The CDR3 region has the DNA TGTGCCAGCAGTGAGGACACCAAATACGAGCAGTACTTC. This sequence encodes CASSEDTKYEQYF.